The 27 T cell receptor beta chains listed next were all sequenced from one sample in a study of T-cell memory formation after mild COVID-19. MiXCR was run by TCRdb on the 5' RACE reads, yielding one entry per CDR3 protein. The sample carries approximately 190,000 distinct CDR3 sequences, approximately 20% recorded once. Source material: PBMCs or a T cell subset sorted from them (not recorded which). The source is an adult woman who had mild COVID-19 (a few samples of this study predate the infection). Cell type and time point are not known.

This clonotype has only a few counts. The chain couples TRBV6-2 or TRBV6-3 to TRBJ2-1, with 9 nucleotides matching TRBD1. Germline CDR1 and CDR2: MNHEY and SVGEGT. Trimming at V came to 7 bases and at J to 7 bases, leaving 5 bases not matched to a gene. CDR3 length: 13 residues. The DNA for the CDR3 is TGTGCCAGCATTTCCGGGACAGGGAATGAGCAGTTCTTC. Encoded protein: CASISGTGNEQFF.

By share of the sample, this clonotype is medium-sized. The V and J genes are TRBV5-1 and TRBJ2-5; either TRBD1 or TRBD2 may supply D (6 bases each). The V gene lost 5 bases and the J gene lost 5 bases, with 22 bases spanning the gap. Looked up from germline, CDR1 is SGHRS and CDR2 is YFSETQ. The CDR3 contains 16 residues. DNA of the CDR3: TGCGCCAGCAGTCGGGGGTCAGGGGCGTTTCGGGAGACCCAGTACTTC. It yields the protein CASSRGSGAFRETQYF.

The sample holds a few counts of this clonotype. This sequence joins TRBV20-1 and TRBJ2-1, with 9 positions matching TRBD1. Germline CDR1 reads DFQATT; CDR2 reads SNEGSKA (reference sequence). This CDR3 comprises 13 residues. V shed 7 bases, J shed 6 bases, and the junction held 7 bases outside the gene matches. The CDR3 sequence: CSVPGQGTNEQFF. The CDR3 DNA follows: TGCAGTGTACCGGGACAGGGCACCAATGAGCAGTTCTTC.

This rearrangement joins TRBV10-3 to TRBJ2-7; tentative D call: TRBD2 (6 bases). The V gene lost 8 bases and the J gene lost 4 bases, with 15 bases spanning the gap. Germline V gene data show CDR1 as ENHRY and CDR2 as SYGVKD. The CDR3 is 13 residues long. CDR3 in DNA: TGTGCCATCGGAGGGGCAGGGCGGTACGAGCAGTACTTC. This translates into CAIGGAGRYEQYF.

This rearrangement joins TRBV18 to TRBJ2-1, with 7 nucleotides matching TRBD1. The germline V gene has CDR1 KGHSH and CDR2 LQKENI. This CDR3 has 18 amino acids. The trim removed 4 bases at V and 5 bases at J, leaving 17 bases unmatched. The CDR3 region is CASSQKLNIGQEDNEQFF. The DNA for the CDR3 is TGTGCCAGCTCACAAAAATTGAATATTGGACAGGAGGACAATGAGCAGTTCTTC.

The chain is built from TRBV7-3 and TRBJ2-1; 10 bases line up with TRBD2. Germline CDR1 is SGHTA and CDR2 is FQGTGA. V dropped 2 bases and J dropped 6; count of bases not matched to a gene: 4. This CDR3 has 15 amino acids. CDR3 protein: CASSLLAGEVNEQFF. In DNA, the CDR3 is TGTGCCAGCAGCTTACTAGCGGGGGAGGTCAATGAGCAGTTCTTC.

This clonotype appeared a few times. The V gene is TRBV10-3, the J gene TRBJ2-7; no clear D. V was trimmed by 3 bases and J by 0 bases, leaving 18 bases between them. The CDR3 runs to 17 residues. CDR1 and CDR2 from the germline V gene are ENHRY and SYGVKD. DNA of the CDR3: TGTGCCATCAGTGACCCGAGACCAAAGTGGTCCTCCTACGAGCAGTACTTC. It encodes CAISDPRPKWSSYEQYF.

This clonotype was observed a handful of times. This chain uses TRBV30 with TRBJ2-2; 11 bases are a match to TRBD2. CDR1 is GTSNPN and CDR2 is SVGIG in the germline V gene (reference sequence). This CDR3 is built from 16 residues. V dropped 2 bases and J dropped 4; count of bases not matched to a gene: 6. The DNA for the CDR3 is TGTGCCTGGAGTACGGGGCTAGCGGGAGGCACCGGGGAGCTGTTTTTT. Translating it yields CAWSTGLAGGTGELFF.

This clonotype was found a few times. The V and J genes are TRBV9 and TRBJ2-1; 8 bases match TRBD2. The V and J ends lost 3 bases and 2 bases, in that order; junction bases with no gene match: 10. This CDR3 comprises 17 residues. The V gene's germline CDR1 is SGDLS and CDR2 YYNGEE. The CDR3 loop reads CASSAGGAQRPYNEQFF. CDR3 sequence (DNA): TGTGCCAGCAGCGCCGGGGGGGCCCAGCGCCCCTACAATGAGCAGTTCTTC.

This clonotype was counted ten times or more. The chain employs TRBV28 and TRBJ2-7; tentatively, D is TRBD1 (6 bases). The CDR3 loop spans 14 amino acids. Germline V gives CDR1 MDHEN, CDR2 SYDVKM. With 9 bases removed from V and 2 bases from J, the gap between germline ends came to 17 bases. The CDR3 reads CASRATGITYEQYF. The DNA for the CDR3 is TGTGCCAGTAGAGCCACAGGGATTACCTACGAGCAGTACTTC.

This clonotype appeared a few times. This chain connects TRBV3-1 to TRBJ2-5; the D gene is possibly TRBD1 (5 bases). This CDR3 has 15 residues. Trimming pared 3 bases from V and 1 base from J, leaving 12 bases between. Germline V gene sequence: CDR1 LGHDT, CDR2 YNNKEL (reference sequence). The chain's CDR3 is CASSHQGRAQETQYF. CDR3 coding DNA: TGTGCCAGCAGCCATCAGGGTAGGGCCCAAGAGACCCAGTACTTC.

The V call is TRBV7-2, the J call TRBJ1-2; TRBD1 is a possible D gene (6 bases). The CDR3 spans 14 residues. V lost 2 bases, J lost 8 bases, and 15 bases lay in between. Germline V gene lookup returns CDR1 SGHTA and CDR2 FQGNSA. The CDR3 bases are TGTGCCAGCAGCTTACGGTCACAGGGCCGGGGCTACACCTTC. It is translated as CASSLRSQGRGYTF.

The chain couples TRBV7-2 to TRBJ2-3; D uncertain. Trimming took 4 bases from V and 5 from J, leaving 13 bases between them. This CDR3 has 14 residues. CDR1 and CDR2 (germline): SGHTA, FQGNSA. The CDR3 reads CASSSYQFRDTQYF. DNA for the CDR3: TGTGCCAGCAGCTCCTACCAGTTTAGAGATACGCAGTATTTT.

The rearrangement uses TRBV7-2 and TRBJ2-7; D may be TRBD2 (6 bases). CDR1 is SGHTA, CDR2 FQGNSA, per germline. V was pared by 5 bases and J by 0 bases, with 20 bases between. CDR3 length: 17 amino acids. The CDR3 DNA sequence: TGTGCCAGCAGCGTATCTAGCGTCGGCGCCACCTCCTACGAGCAGTACTTC. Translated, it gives CASSVSSVGATSYEQYF.

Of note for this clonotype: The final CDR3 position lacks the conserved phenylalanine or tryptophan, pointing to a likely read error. CDR3 loop: CSVVGGYEQYY. CDR3 in DNA: TGCAGCGTTGTAGGAGGCTACGAGCAGTACTAC. V and J are TRBV29-1 and TRBJ2-7, with TRBD2 as a possible D gene (5 bases). This CDR3 is 11 amino acids long. Germline loops: CDR1 SQVTM, CDR2 ANQGSEA. Trimming left V 4 bases short and J 3 bases short, with 7 bases between.

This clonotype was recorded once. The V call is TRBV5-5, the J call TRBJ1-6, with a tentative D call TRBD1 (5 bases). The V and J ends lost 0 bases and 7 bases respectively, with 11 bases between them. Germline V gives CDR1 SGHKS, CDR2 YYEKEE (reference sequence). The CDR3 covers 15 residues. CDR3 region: CASSLAGTLNSPLHF. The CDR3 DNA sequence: TGTGCCAGCAGCTTGGCCGGGACCTTGAATTCACCCCTCCACTTT.

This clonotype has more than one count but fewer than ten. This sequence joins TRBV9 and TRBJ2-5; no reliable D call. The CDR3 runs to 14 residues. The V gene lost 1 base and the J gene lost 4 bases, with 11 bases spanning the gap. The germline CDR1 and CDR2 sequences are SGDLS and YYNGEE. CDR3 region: CASSVRPDRETQYF. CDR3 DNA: TGTGCCAGCAGCGTAAGACCCGATCGAGAGACCCAGTACTTC.

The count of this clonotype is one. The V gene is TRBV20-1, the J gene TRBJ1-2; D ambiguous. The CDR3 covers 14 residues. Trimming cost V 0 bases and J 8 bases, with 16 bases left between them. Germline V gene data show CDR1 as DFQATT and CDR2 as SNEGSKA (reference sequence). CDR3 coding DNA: TGCAGTGCTAGAGATGGGGATCCCCGTGGGGGCTACACCTTC. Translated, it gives CSARDGDPRGGYTF.

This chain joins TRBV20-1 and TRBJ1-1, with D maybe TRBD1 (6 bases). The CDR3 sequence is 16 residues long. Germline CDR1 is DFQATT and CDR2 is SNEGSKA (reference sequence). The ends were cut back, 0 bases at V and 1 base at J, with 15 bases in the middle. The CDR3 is CSAREAPGHSNTEAFF. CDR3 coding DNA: TGCAGTGCTAGAGAAGCTCCGGGACATTCGAACACTGAAGCTTTCTTT.

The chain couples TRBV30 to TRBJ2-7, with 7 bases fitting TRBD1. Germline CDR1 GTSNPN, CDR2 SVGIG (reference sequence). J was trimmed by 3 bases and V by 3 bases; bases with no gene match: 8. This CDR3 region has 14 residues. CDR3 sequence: CAWSHRGSFYEQYF. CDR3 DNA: TGTGCCTGGAGCCACAGGGGATCGTTCTACGAGCAGTACTTC.

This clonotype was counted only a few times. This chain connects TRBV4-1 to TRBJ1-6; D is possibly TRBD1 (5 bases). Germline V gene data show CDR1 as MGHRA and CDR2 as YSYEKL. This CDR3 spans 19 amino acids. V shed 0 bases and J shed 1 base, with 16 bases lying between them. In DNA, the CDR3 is TGCGCCAGCAGCCAAGATAAGGCAGGGAGTCAATCCTATAATTCACCCCTCCACTTT. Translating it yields CASSQDKAGSQSYNSPLHF.

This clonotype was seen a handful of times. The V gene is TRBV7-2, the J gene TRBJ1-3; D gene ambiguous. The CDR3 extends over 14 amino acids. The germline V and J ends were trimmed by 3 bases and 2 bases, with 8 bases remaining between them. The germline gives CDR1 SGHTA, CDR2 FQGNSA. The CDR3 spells CASSFSLAGNTIYF. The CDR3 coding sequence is TGTGCCAGCAGCTTTAGCCTCGCTGGAAACACCATATATTTT. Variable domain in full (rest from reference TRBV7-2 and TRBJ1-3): GAGVSQSPSNKVTEKGKDVELRCDPISGHTALYWYRQSLGQGLEFLIYFQGNSAPDKSGLPSDRFSAERTGGSVSTLTIQRTQQEDSAVYLCASSFSLAGNTIYFGEGSWLTVV.

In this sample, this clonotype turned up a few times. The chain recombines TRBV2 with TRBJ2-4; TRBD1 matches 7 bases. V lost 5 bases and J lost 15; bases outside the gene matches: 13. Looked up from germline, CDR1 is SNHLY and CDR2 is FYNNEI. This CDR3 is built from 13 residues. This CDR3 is CASSPKGATGRYF. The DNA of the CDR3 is TGTGCCAGCAGTCCAAAGGGGGCGACAGGGAGGTACTTC.

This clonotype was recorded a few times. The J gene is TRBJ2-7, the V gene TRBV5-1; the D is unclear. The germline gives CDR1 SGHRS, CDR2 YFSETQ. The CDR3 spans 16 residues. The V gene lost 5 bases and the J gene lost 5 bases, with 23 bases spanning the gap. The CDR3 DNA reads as TGCGCCAGCAGGAGCAGACCCTCCCCAGATGTGAACGAGCAGTACTTC. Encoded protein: CASRSRPSPDVNEQYF. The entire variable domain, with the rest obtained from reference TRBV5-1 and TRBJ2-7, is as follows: KAGVTQTPRYLIKTRGQQVTLSCSPISGHRSVSWYQQTPGQGLQFLFEYFSETQRNKGNFPGRFSGRQFSNSRSEMNVSTLELGDSALYLCASRSRPSPDVNEQYFGPGTRLTVT.

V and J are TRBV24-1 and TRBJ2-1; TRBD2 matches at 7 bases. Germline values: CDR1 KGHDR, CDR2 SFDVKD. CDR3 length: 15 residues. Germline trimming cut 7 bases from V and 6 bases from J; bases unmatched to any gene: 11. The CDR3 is CATRPAGPPGNEQFF. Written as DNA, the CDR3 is TGTGCCACCAGGCCAGCGGGACCCCCGGGCAATGAGCAGTTCTTC.

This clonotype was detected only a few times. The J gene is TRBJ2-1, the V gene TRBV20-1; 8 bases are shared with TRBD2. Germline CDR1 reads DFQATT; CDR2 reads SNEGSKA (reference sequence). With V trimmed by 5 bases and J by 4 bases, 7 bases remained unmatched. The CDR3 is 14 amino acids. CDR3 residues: CSAPLAGSYNEQFF. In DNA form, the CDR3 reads TGCAGTGCTCCGTTAGCGGGGAGTTACAATGAGCAGTTCTTC.

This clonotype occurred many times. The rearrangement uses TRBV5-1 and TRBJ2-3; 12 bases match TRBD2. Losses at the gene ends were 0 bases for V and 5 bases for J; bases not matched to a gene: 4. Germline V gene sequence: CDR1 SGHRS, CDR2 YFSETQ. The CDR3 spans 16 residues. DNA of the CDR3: TGCGCCAGCAGCTTGGGACTAGCGGGAGTTGGAGATACGCAGTATTTT. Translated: CASSLGLAGVGDTQYF.